This T cell receptor (beta chain) stems from a study of control samples from healthy donors and cancer patients. CDR3 size: 12 residues. CDR1 GTSNPN and CDR2 SVGIG come from the germline V gene (reference sequence). V lost 6 bases, J lost 11 bases, and 19 bases lay in between. Sequenced by immunoSEQ multiplex PCR; TCRdb stores in-frame clones only, minus some. The data show some 71,000 clones, 90% seen once. The chain links TRBV30 to TRBJ1-1; unclear D gene. Sequencing was carried out using PBMCs. The clonotype originates from a woman aged 50 to 60 with colorectal cancer. DNA of the CDR3: TGTGCCTGTACTTTAACGCGGTCAGTGGCTTTCTTT. Its translation: CACTLTRSVAFF.